This entry is about one T cell receptor (beta chain). Its target is unknown. The data were taken from a study of cytomegalovirus exposure and HLA in healthy donors. Study background: The 650 to 850 first-cohort repertoires and the 130 or so validation repertoires shared the same platform, a later analysis reported.

Study-level points and caveats: According to a subsequent analysis, TCR clusters identified in the first cohort showed a tendency to co-occur across the roughly 130 validation repertoires. According to the study, around 150 TCR beta chains were cytomegalovirus-associated.

Separation from the roughly 690-subject first cohort characterized the roughly 120-subject validation cohort, to which the donors belonged. TCRdb's copy holds only in-frame clones and misses some; the assay was immunoSEQ multiplex PCR. Of about 260,000 clones listed, 90% were seen once; the top ten hold 3% to 3.5%. The germline V gene encodes CDR1 SGHNT and CDR2 YYREEE (reference sequence). The CDR3 is made up of 16 amino acids. V was pared by 4 bases and J by 4 bases, with 9 bases of the junction left unmatched. Sequenced sample: PBMCs. J is TRBJ2-2 and V is TRBV5-4, with TRBD2 matching 8 bases. The receptor's source is a woman in her twenties or thirties in good health and CMV-seronegative. The CDR3 reads CASSGTSGLSTGELFF. The CDR3 DNA is TGTGCCAGCAGCGGTACTAGCGGACTAAGCACCGGGGAGCTGTTTTTT.